A selection of T cell receptor beta chains follows, all from one sample in a study of cytotoxic CD8 clonotypes in ibrutinib-treated CLL. Some clones are missing from TCRdb's copy, which holds only in-frame ones; the method was immunoSEQ multiplex PCR. The table lists approximately 90,000 clones, roughly three quarters of them singletons, with 20% to 25% in the top ten. This specimen was PBMCs, taken after 24 months of ibrutinib treatment. These receptors all come from a human donor with chronic lymphocytic leukemia. Both conserved end residues are part of each CDR3. Each record gives: J gene, V gene, clone size, D gene, CDR3 DNA, CDR3 protein. The D gene is left open where the match is weak. A clone size is listed for some rows: how often the clone was seen (once, few, many), or a class if it is expanded.

TRBJ2-5 | TRBV7-6 | NA | NA | TGTGCCAGCAGCTATCTGGAGACCCAGTACTTC | CASSYLETQYF
TRBJ1-2 | TRBV14 | NA | NA | TGTGCCAGCAGCCAGAGTGGCGGAAGTACTAACTATGGCTACACCTTC | CASSQSGGSTNYGYTF
TRBJ1-1 | TRBV5-1 | NA | TRBD1 | TGCGCCAGCAGCACTACTACACAGGGGGCAAGTGAAGCTTTCTTT | CASSTTTQGASEAFF
TRBJ1-5 | TRBV18 | NA | NA | TGTGCCAGCTCACCCCTTTCCCAGGACAATCAGCCCCAGCATTTT | CASSPLSQDNQPQHF
TRBJ2-2 | TRBV5-1 | NA | TRBD2 | TGCGCCAGCAGCTTGGGGCGGGAGGCCGGGGAGCTGTTTTTT | CASSLGREAGELFF
TRBJ1-1 | TRBV9 | NA | NA | TGTGCCAGCAGCCCAGACACTGAAGCTTTCTTT | CASSPDTEAFF
TRBJ2-1 | TRBV7-2 | NA | NA | TGTGCCAGCAGCTTAATGCAGGCCAATGAGCAGTTCTTC | CASSLMQANEQFF
TRBJ2-1 | TRBV7-3 | once | NA | TGTGCCAGCAGCTTATCCCCGACTCTTAGTAATGAGCAGTTCTTC | CASSLSPTLSNEQFF
TRBJ2-2 | TRBV11-2 | NA | NA | TGTGCCAGCAGCTCGGAAGTTCGGGAGCTGTTTTTT | CASSSEVRELFF
TRBJ2-7 | TRBV27 | NA | TRBD1 | TGTGCCAGCAGTAGGAACAGGGGGGAAGATTACGAGCAGTACTTC | CASSRNRGEDYEQYF
TRBJ1-6 | TRBV5-6 | NA | TRBD1 | TGTGCCAGCAGCGTGACAGGGGCTCGTAATTCACCCCTCCACTTT | CASSVTGARNSPLHF
TRBJ1-1 | TRBV19 | NA | NA | TGTGCCAGTAGTATAGGGGTGGGCTATGAAGCTTTCTTT | CASSIGVGYEAFF
TRBJ2-7 | TRBV7-2 | NA | NA | TGTGCCAGCAGCGGTGGGGAAGCCTACGAGCAGTACTTC | CASSGGEAYEQYF
TRBJ1-2 | TRBV28 | NA | NA | TGTGCCAGCAGTTCAGACAGTGCCTATGGCTACACCTTC | CASSSDSAYGYTF